These 9 T cell receptor beta chains share one sample of origin, sequenced in a study of control samples from healthy donors and cancer patients. Clones were read by immunoSEQ multiplex PCR, and TCRdb kept only the in-frame ones, dropping some. This table has about 44,000 clones, more than 70% appearing once. Sequencing was carried out using PBMCs. Receptors were obtained from a woman in her fifties or sixties with lung cancer.

The chain recombines TRBV19 with TRBJ1-5, with D maybe TRBD1 (5 bases). Per germline, CDR1 LNHDA and CDR2 SQIVND (reference sequence). Trimming took off 7 bases at V and 5 bases at J, with 15 bases between the two ends. The CDR3 spans 14 residues. For the CDR3, the DNA is TGTGCCAGTACCATCTACGGGACGGATCAGCCCCAGCATTTT. Protein: CASTIYGTDQPQHF. Based on the CDR3 plus reference TRBV19 and TRBJ1-5, the full variable domain is DGGITQSPKYLFRKEGQNVTLSCEQNLNHDAMYWYRQDPGQGLRLIYYSQIVNDFQKGDIAEGYSVSREKKESFPLTVTSAQKNPTAFYLCASTIYGTDQPQHFGDGTRLSIL.

The chain has TRBV10-3 and TRBJ2-5; D is unresolved. V was pared by 4 bases and J by 2 bases, with 8 bases between. This CDR3 comprises 13 residues. CDR1 is ENHRY and CDR2 is SYGVKD in the germline V gene. CDR3 DNA sequence: TGTGCCATCAGTGCTGAGTATCAAGAGACCCAGTACTTC. Translating it yields CAISAEYQETQYF.

This chain joins TRBV7-2 and TRBJ2-2, with 7 nucleotides matching TRBD2. Per the germline V gene, CDR1 is SGHTA and CDR2 is FQGNSA. The CDR3 has 16 amino acids. The V gene end was trimmed by 6 bases and the J gene end by 1 base; junction bases not matched to a gene: 8. CDR3 region: CASSPMGLRNTGELFF. CDR3 coding DNA: TGTGCCAGCAGTCCCATGGGACTACGGAACACCGGGGAGCTGTTTTTT. Complete variable domain (other parts from reference TRBV7-2 and TRBJ2-2): GAGVSQSPSNKVTEKGKDVELRCDPISGHTALYWYRQSLGQGLEFLIYFQGNSAPDKSGLPSDRFSAERTGGSVSTLTIQRTQQEDSAVYLCASSPMGLRNTGELFFGEGSRLTVL.

This chain joins TRBV7-2 and TRBJ1-1; D ambiguous. In germline, CDR1 is SGHTA, CDR2 FQGNSA. Trimming removed 5 bases at V and 0 bases at J, with 10 bases between. The CDR3 is made up of 14 amino acids. This chain's CDR3 is CASSADPMNTEAFF. The DNA of the CDR3 is TGTGCCAGCAGCGCCGACCCAATGAACACTGAAGCTTTCTTT.

The CDR3 is CATGQGNTIYF. The CDR3 region has the DNA TGTGCCACCGGGCAAGGAAACACCATATATTTT. The V gene is TRBV28, the J gene TRBJ1-3; unclear D gene. The V end was cut by 10 bases, the J end by 4 bases, with 8 bases between. The CDR3 covers 11 residues. From germline, CDR1 is MDHEN and CDR2 SYDVKM.

The chain has TRBV11-2 and TRBJ1-3, with TRBD1 identical over 7 bases. Per germline, CDR1 SGHAT and CDR2 FQNNGV. This CDR3 is 17 amino acids long. Trimming took 0 bases from V and 0 from J; bases not matched to a gene: 5. CDR3 in DNA: TGTGCCAGCAGCTTAGATCCGGGACAGTTCTCTGGAAACACCATATATTTT. Residues: CASSLDPGQFSGNTIYF.

This chain uses TRBV4-1 with TRBJ2-2; TRBD1 matches 9 bases. CDR1 is MGHRA, CDR2 YSYEKL, per germline. The J segment lost 6 bases and the V segment lost 3 bases, leaving 8 bases of the junction unmatched. CDR3 length equals 16 residues. Here the CDR3 DNA reads TGCGCCAGCAGCCAGGAGGGGACAGGGAAGCCCGGGGAGCTGTTTTTT. This sequence encodes CASSQEGTGKPGELFF.

V usage is TRBV28 and J usage is TRBJ1-1, with D possibly TRBD1 on 6 matching bases. Deletions cut 5 bases from V and 3 bases from J, with 13 bases between. Germline CDR1 is MDHEN and CDR2 is SYDVKM. The CDR3 contains 14 residues. The CDR3 sequence: CASSTTGYDTEAFF. The DNA for the CDR3 is TGTGCCAGCAGTACCACAGGGTACGACACTGAAGCTTTCTTT.

As DNA, the CDR3 is TGTGCCAGCAGTGATCCTAGATTCCTATCCGAGCAGTACTTC. It encodes CASSDPRFLSEQYF. J is TRBJ2-7 and V is TRBV25-1; D is ambiguous. There are 14 residues in the CDR3. Trimming shortened V by 3 bases and J by 6 bases, and 15 bases separated the two germline ends. The germline V gene has CDR1 MGHDK and CDR2 SYGVNS.